This passage covers 30 T cell receptor beta chains from one sample sequenced in a study of shared clonotypes between healthy human individuals. The repertoire was sequenced with immunoSEQ multiplex PCR; TCRdb's copy has only in-frame clones and lacks some. The profile shows hundreds of thousands of clones, roughly four fifths of them singletons. Source material: PBMCs. These receptors were taken from a woman between 35 and 50 years old in good health. Some clones in this sample may be carry-over from other donors' samples.

This clone has a count of ten or more. The rearrangement links TRBV7-2 to TRBJ2-3; 8 bases are a match to TRBD1. The CDR3 runs 16 residues. CDR1 and CDR2 from the germline V gene are SGHTA and FQGNSA. V lost 2 bases to trimming and J lost 4 bases; unmatched junction nucleotides: 8. The CDR3 loop is CASSLSGRGLADTQYF. In nucleotides, the CDR3 is TGTGCCAGCAGCTTAAGTGGCAGGGGGCTGGCAGATACGCAGTATTTT.

V usage is TRBV19 and J usage is TRBJ2-5, with D possibly being TRBD2 (5 bases). Trimming took off 5 bases at V and 5 bases at J, with 15 bases between the two ends. Per germline, CDR1 LNHDA and CDR2 SQIVND (reference sequence). The CDR3 runs to 14 residues. This chain's CDR3 is CASSAGPLRETQYF. The CDR3 coding sequence is TGTGCCAGTAGTGCGGGTCCTTTACGGGAGACCCAGTACTTC.

This rearrangement joins TRBV12-2 to TRBJ2-2. TRBV12-2 corresponds to a pseudogene. The CDR3 is 14 residues long. In nucleotides, the CDR3 is TGTGCAAGTCGCTTAGCTTGGAACACCGGGGAGCTGTTTTTT. Translated: CASRLAWNTGELFF.

The chain couples TRBV6-1 to TRBJ2-7, with D tentatively TRBD1 (6 bases). The V and J ends lost 1 base and 3 bases respectively, with 16 bases between them. The germline CDR1 and CDR2 sequences are MNHNS and SASEGT. The CDR3 totals 16 residues. CDR3 amino acids: CASSEGIRGQFYEQYF. CDR3 nucleotides: TGTGCCAGCAGTGAAGGGATAAGGGGACAATTCTACGAGCAGTACTTC.

The genes are TRBV7-8 and TRBJ1-2; tentatively, D is TRBD1 (5 bases). CDR3 length: 15 residues. Per the germline V gene, CDR1 is SGHVS and CDR2 is FQNEAQ. V was clipped by 5 bases and J by 7 bases, with 20 bases between them. The CDR3 spells CASSILGAQISGYTF. The DNA for the CDR3 is TGTGCCAGCAGCATCCTCGGGGCCCAGATTAGTGGCTACACCTTC.

This chain uses TRBV5-1 with TRBJ2-3; D might be TRBD2 (6 bases). The length of the CDR3 is 14 residues. V lost 3 bases to trimming and J lost 3 bases, with 11 bases between them. Germline V lookup: CDR1 SGHRS, CDR2 YFSETQ. CDR3 nucleotides: TGCGCCAGCAGCTGGGGGACTTCAACAGATACGCAGTATTTT. This codes for CASSWGTSTDTQYF.

The V call is TRBV6-6, the J call TRBJ1-2; TRBD1 agrees at 7 bases. This CDR3 is 14 amino acids long. After removal of 0 bases from V and 7 bases from J, the junction contained 5 bases not matched to a gene. Germline V gives CDR1 MNHNY, CDR2 SVGAGI (reference sequence). The CDR3 DNA reads TGTGCCAGCAGTTACTCTGCAGGGGGACTTGGCTACACCTTC. This encodes CASSYSAGGLGYTF.

The chain couples TRBV10-3 to TRBJ2-2; 7 nucleotides agree with TRBD2. Losses at the gene ends were 0 bases for V and 4 bases for J; bases not matched to a gene: 5. Germline values: CDR1 ENHRY, CDR2 SYGVKD. The CDR3 loop spans 16 amino acids. This chain's CDR3 is CAISESGREITGELFF. CDR3 sequence (DNA): TGTGCCATCAGTGAGTCGGGGCGGGAGATCACCGGGGAGCTGTTTTTT.

This chain joins TRBV7-9 and TRBJ1-4, with D maybe TRBD1 (6 bases). The germline V gene encodes CDR1 SEHNR and CDR2 FQNEAQ (reference sequence). V shed 2 bases and J shed 8 bases, with 12 bases lying between them. The CDR3 length is 14 residues. In DNA, the CDR3 is TGTGCCAGCAGCTTATACAGGGACAACGAAAAACTGTTTTTT. Translating it yields CASSLYRDNEKLFF.

The gene calls are TRBV5-1 and TRBJ2-3; the match to TRBD2 covers 7 bases. V was pared by 2 bases and J by 6 bases, with 9 bases of the junction left unmatched. The CDR3 is 15 amino acids. Germline assignment: CDR1 SGHRS and CDR2 YFSETQ. Written as DNA, the CDR3 is TGCGCCAGCAGCTTAGAGGGGAGGGTCGTGGATACGCAGTATTTT. This encodes CASSLEGRVVDTQYF. Using reference TRBV5-1 and TRBJ2-3 for the parts outside the CDR3, the full variable domain is KAGVTQTPRYLIKTRGQQVTLSCSPISGHRSVSWYQQTPGQGLQFLFEYFSETQRNKGNFPGRFSGRQFSNSRSEMNVSTLELGDSALYLCASSLEGRVVDTQYFGPGTRLTVL.

There are a few counts of this clone. This likely traces to a read error, being one base from a far larger clone. The rearrangement uses TRBV4-1 and TRBJ2-7; D perhaps matches TRBD2 (6 bases). The CDR3 has 14 residues. CDR1 MGHRA and CDR2 YSYEKL come from the germline V gene. V lost 6 bases and J 3 bases, leaving 15 bases between the germline ends. CDR3 in amino acids: CASRQRGSGYEQYF. Here the CDR3 DNA reads TGCGCCAGCAGGCAACGGGGGTCCGGCTACGAGCAGTACTTC.

About this clone: A single base separates this from a much larger clone, so it may be a read error. The sample has other DNA sequences that encode this CDR3 too. The gene calls are TRBV28 and TRBJ2-5; D gene ambiguous. The germline V and J ends were trimmed by 6 bases and 0 bases, with 11 bases remaining between them. The CDR3 spans 14 residues. In germline, CDR1 is MDHEN, CDR2 SYDVKM. This CDR3 is CASRRTGDQETQYF. CDR3 DNA: TGTGCCAGCAGGCGGACCGGAGACCAAGAGACCCAGTACTTC.

The chain employs TRBV7-9 and TRBJ1-5; maybe TRBD1 (6 bases). This CDR3 comprises 15 residues. The germline V and J ends were trimmed by 1 base and 4 bases, with 11 bases remaining between them. Germline CDR1 SEHNR, CDR2 FQNEAQ (reference sequence). DNA of the CDR3: TGTGCCAGCAGCTTAGACTGGACAGAGAATCAGCCCCAGCATTTT. This codes for CASSLDWTENQPQHF.

In its sample, this clone was seen once. Since a far larger clone is one base different, this is likely a read error. J is TRBJ1-2 and V is TRBV28; 7 bases match TRBD1. Germline CDR1 reads MDHEN; CDR2 reads SYDVKM. The length of the CDR3 is 13 residues. The J segment lost 8 bases and the V segment lost 5 bases, leaving 8 bases of the junction unmatched. The CDR3 loop is CASSATGRKGYTF. CDR3 DNA: TGTGCCAGCAGTGCGACAGGGCGGAAGGGCTACACCTTC.

This clone was seen more than once but under ten times. The chain recombines TRBV7-2 with TRBJ1-5, with D uncertain. V gave up 1 base and J gave up 6 bases, with 13 bases separating them. This CDR3 is built from 15 residues. Germline V gene data show CDR1 as SGHTA and CDR2 as FQGNSA. The CDR3: CASSLGGRRRQPQHF. The CDR3 region has the DNA TGTGCCAGCAGCTTAGGCGGCCGGAGGCGTCAGCCCCAGCATTTT.

This clone was seen once. Without the conserved terminal phenylalanine or tryptophan, this CDR3 likely stems from a read error. The chain combines TRBV6-5 with TRBJ1-1; 7 bases are shared with TRBD1. V lost 5 bases to trimming and J lost 4 bases; unmatched junction nucleotides: 4. The germline V gene encodes CDR1 MNHEY and CDR2 SVGAGI. This CDR3 has 13 residues. DNA of the CDR3: TGTGCCAGCAGTACCCCAGGGGGCACTGAAGCTTTCTCT. Its translation: CASSTPGGTEAFS.

Here the CDR3 reads CASSLGTSGRVGEQFF. For the CDR3, the DNA is TGTGCCAGCAGTTTAGGGACTAGCGGGAGGGTAGGTGAGCAGTTCTTC. The chain employs TRBV27 and TRBJ2-1; 16 bases line up with TRBD2. Germline CDR1 is MNHEY and CDR2 is SMNVEV (reference sequence). The CDR3 is 16 residues long. Losses at the gene ends were 2 bases for V and 9 bases for J; bases not matched to a gene: 4.

V usage is TRBV7-8 and J usage is TRBJ2-1; 13 bases are shared with TRBD2. CDR3 length equals 18 residues. Trimming cost V 4 bases and J 2 bases; bases outside gene matches: 8. Germline lookup yields CDR1 SGHVS and CDR2 FQNEAQ. The CDR3 bases are TGTGCCAGCAGCTCTTCAAGGACTAGCGGGAGAACCTACAATGAGCAGTTCTTC. Translating it yields CASSSSRTSGRTYNEQFF.

The chain couples TRBV28 to TRBJ2-1; 8 bases align to TRBD2. The CDR3 runs 14 residues. J was trimmed by 4 bases and V by 7 bases; bases with no gene match: 6. Germline V gene data show CDR1 as MDHEN and CDR2 as SYDVKM. The CDR3 nucleotides read TGTGCCAGCATAACTAGCGGAGCTTACAATGAGCAGTTCTTC. Encoded protein: CASITSGAYNEQFF. The whole variable domain, remainder taken from reference TRBV28 and TRBJ2-1, is DVKVTQSSRYLVKRTGEKVFLECVQDMDHENMFWYRQDPGLGLRLIYFSYDVKMKEKGDIPEGYSVSREKKERFSLILESASTNQTSMYLCASITSGAYNEQFFGPGTRLTVL.

The rearrangement joins TRBV7-8 to TRBJ2-7, with D tentatively TRBD2 (5 bases). Trimming removed 5 bases from V and 4 bases from J, with 21 bases in between. Germline V gene lookup returns CDR1 SGHVS and CDR2 FQNEAQ. The CDR3 sequence is 16 residues long. The CDR3 bases are TGTGCCAGCAGCCCCCCGGACCAGGTCGGGGTTTACGAGCAGTACTTC. It specifies CASSPPDQVGVYEQYF.

The V and J genes are TRBV9 and TRBJ2-1, with TRBD2 matching over 8 bases. CDR3 length: 17 residues. Germline V CDR1 and CDR2: SGDLS, YYNGEE. Trimming removed 4 bases from V and 0 bases from J; junction bases left unmatched: 9. DNA for the CDR3: TGTGCCAGCAGCCCGAGGGGAAGCGGGGGCTCCTACAATGAGCAGTTCTTC. Its translation: CASSPRGSGGSYNEQFF.

The rearrangement uses TRBV5-8 and TRBJ2-4; 10 positions match TRBD1. The V segment lost 8 bases and the J segment 9 bases; nucleotides outside the gene matches: 11. This CDR3 is 14 amino acids long. Germline lookup yields CDR1 SGHTS and CDR2 YDEGEE. The DNA for the CDR3 is TGTGCCAGTACGACAGGGGGCTATGACGTCATTCAGTACTTC. Translation: CASTTGGYDVIQYF.

This chain links TRBV7-7 with TRBJ1-2; no definite D call. CDR3 length: 16 residues. CDR1 is SSHAT and CDR2 is FNYEAQ in the germline V gene (reference sequence). Trimming pared 5 bases from V and 4 bases from J, leaving 20 bases between. CDR3 nucleotides: TGTGCCAGCAGCGAGGAACCGTGCCGAAAGACCTATGGCTACACCTTC. The encoded protein is CASSEEPCRKTYGYTF.

For this clone: The sample holds other DNA sequences that translate to the same CDR3. CDR3 in amino acids: CASSFRLAGYNEQFF. CDR3 bases: TGTGCCAGCAGCTTTCGACTAGCGGGGTACAATGAGCAGTTCTTC. The J gene is TRBJ2-1, the V gene TRBV5-6; 11 nucleotides match TRBD2. Germline V CDR1 and CDR2: SGHDT, YYEEEE. V was clipped by 2 bases and J by 4 bases; unmatched bases: 2. The CDR3 is made up of 15 amino acids.

This clone was detected many times. Additional DNA sequences in this sample encode the identical CDR3. DNA of the CDR3: TGTGCCACCAGCAGAGAGGGGGACAGTGAAGCTTTCTTT. Protein product: CATSREGDSEAFF. The genes are TRBV15 and TRBJ1-1, with TRBD1 identical over 7 bases. The CDR3 totals 13 residues. Germline assignment: CDR1 LNHNV and CDR2 YYDKDF (reference sequence). The ends lost 0 bases at V and 7 bases at J; junction bases unmatched: 2.

This clone has only one observation. The V call is TRBV28, the J call TRBJ2-2, with 9 bases fitting TRBD1. The CDR3 is made up of 15 amino acids. Germline loops: CDR1 MDHEN, CDR2 SYDVKM. V lost 2 bases, J lost 5 bases, and 3 bases stayed unmatched. The DNA for the CDR3 is TGTGCCAGCAGTTTAGCAGGACAGGGGACCGGGGAGCTGTTTTTT. It yields the protein CASSLAGQGTGELFF.

A word on this clone: This may be a read error: a much more frequent sequence differs by one nucleotide. The chain has TRBV30 and TRBJ1-1, with D perhaps matching TRBD1 (5 bases). This CDR3 has 15 amino acids. The V and J ends lost 0 bases and 0 bases respectively, with 11 bases between them. The germline V gene has CDR1 GTSNPN and CDR2 SVGIG (reference sequence). The DNA for the CDR3 is TGTGCCTGGAGTGTACTGAGGGACCTGAACACTGAAGCTTTCTTT. Protein sequence: CAWSVLRDLNTEAFF.

In this sample, this clone turned up many times. The rearrangement links TRBV7-9 to TRBJ2-2; the D gene is possibly TRBD2 (5 bases). V was shortened by 2 bases and J by 0 bases, with 7 bases between the two germline ends. The germline V gene encodes CDR1 SEHNR and CDR2 FQNEAQ (reference sequence). The CDR3 loop spans 15 amino acids. The CDR3 reads CASSLSGANTGELFF. The CDR3 DNA reads as TGTGCCAGCAGCTTAAGCGGAGCGAACACCGGGGAGCTGTTTTTT.

CDR3 protein: CASSIQWDRGEETQYF. For the CDR3, the DNA is TGTGCCAGTAGTATCCAGTGGGACAGGGGTGAAGAGACCCAGTACTTC. V is TRBV19 and J is TRBJ2-5; TRBD1 matches at 10 bases. With V trimmed by 3 bases and J by 3 bases, 7 bases remained unmatched. CDR3 length: 16 residues. Germline CDR1 reads LNHDA; CDR2 reads SQIVND (reference sequence).

This clone was seen only a few times. Other nucleotide sequences from this sample produce the same CDR3. The chain links TRBV18 to TRBJ1-1; 8 bases map to TRBD1. V gave up 3 bases and J gave up 3 bases; unmatched junction bases: 0. The CDR3 has 13 residues. CDR1 is KGHSH and CDR2 is LQKENI in the germline V gene. The CDR3 sequence is CASSPDRDTEAFF. The CDR3 nucleotides read TGTGCCAGCTCACCGGACAGGGACACTGAAGCTTTCTTT.